The sequence of this T cell receptor beta chain was determined in a study of cytomegalovirus exposure and HLA in healthy donors. The records do not include a CMV serostatus for this donor. PCR amplification relied on 60 Vbeta primers (plus 13 Jbeta primers). Using immunoSEQ multiplex PCR, the repertoire was profiled, and TCRdb retains in-frame clones only, with some absent. The table lists around 37,000 clones. The CDR3 loop spans 15 amino acids. Germline V gene data show CDR1 as SGHDN and CDR2 as FVKESK. Deletions cut 4 bases from V and 1 base from J, with 13 bases between. The TCR was taken from a human donor in good health. The sample taken for sequencing was PBMCs. This chain links TRBV14 with TRBJ1-1; D remains ambiguous. The CDR3 here is CASSRPTTKNTEAFF. The CDR3 region has the DNA TGTGCCAGCAGCCGACCCACAACTAAGAACACTGAAGCTTTCTTT.